The 18 T cell receptor beta chains below were found in one sample sequenced in a study of CD8+ T cells in alopecia areata. It was cDNA, reverse transcribed from extracted RNA, that served as the sequencing template. TCRdb's copy holds only in-frame clones and misses some; the assay was immunoSEQ multiplex PCR. This sample comprises over 250,000 clones, none seen once only. On the basis of CD4, CD8alpha, NKG2D, NKG2ACE and other markers, pooled cutaneous lymph node cells were sorted. The sequenced sample consisted of CD4+ T cells sorted from a lymph node. The receptors come from a C3H/HeJ mouse with alopecia areata. For this strain, the MHC haplotype corresponds to H2-k.

This clone was seen only a few times. The gene names here belong to mouse. The part of the CDR3 DNA that was read is TGTGCCCTCCGGGACAGAAGTGCAGAA. The encoded protein is CALRDRSAE. The complete CDR3 reads CALRDRSAETLYF. The chain links TRBV19 to TRBJ2-3; 7 positions match TRBD1. The CDR3 end is not reached by the read, which stops 4 residues before it; the germline J gene fills it in. CDR1 is FNHDT, CDR2 SITEND, per germline (reference sequence). The CDR3 consists of 13 residues. V was clipped by 10 bases and J by 0 bases; unmatched bases: 5.

To note about this clone: The gene names given are mouse names. The CDR3 goes on 4 residues after the read ends, and that part is filled in from the germline J gene. The chain recombines TRBV13-3 with TRBJ2-1; 13 positions agree with TRBD2. Germline assignment: CDR1 NNHDY and CDR2 SYVADS. The CDR3 has 14 residues. Germline trimming cut 4 bases from V and 6 bases from J; bases unmatched to any gene: 1. The DNA read from the CDR3 is TGTGCCAGCAGTTGGACTGGGGGGGCTGCT. Protein sequence: CASSWTGGAA. Given in full, the CDR3 is CASSWTGGAAEQFF.

For this clone: The gene names here belong to mouse. CDR3 bases read: TGCACCTGCAGTGGGGACAGGAGTGGAGAC. Its protein product is CTCSGDRSGD. The whole CDR3 protein reads CTCSGDRSGDTQYF. This rearrangement joins TRBV1 to TRBJ2-5; 8 bases agree with TRBD1. Coverage ceases 4 residues before the CDR3 finishes, and the germline J gene fills in the end. CDR3 length equals 14 residues. Per germline, CDR1 NSQYPW and CDR2 LRSPGD (reference sequence).

This clone occurred a few times. The germline and genes are mouse ones. The sequence runs out 4 residues before the end of the CDR3; the remainder is reconstructed from the germline J gene. The rearrangement uses TRBV29 and TRBJ2-7; D remains unclear. Germline V CDR1 and CDR2: MSHET, SYDVDS. Trimming removed 2 bases at V and 0 bases at J, with 5 bases between. The CDR3 totals 13 residues. CDR3 bases read: TGTGCTAGCAGTTTACCAATCTCCTAT. Encoded protein: CASSLPISY. The full CDR3 protein reads CASSLPISYEQYF.

A note on this clone: Germline and genes here are mouse. With the read ending 4 residues before the CDR3 end, the germline J gene is used to fill in that end. Other DNA sequences in the sample encode the same CDR3. The chain couples TRBV19 to TRBJ2-3; 9 bases map to TRBD2. With 4 bases clipped from V and 0 bases from J, the junction kept 6 bases outside the gene matches. The length of the CDR3 is 16 residues. Looked up from germline, CDR1 is FNHDT and CDR2 is SITEND (reference sequence). The part of the CDR3 DNA that was read is TGTGCCAGCAGTCCTCGGACTGGGGCTAGTGCAGAA. Protein product: CASSPRTGASAE. The whole CDR3 protein reads CASSPRTGASAETLYF.

To note about this clone: Mouse gene names apply. The missing CDR3 end, 4 residues past where the read stops, is filled in from the germline J gene. The chain recombines TRBV13-1 with TRBJ2-1, with 7 bases lining up with TRBD2. Germline V gene lookup returns CDR1 NSHNY and CDR2 SYGAGN. CDR3 length: 14 residues. With V trimmed by 5 bases and J by 2 bases, 4 bases remained unmatched. Incomplete CDR3 DNA: TGTGCCAGCAGGCCGGGACTGCACTATGCT. Encoded protein: CASRPGLHYA. The entire CDR3 sequence reads CASRPGLHYAEQFF.

This clone was seen a handful of times. The genes and germline here are from mouse. The CDR3 end lies 4 residues beyond the end of the read and is filled in from the germline J gene. The chain employs TRBV13-3 and TRBJ2-4, with D perhaps TRBD2 (7 bases). This CDR3 is 14 amino acids long. The germline V gene has CDR1 NNHDY and CDR2 SYVADS. CDR3 residues: CASSDAGGLNTLYF. The CDR3 bases that were read are TGTGCCAGCAGTGATGCCGGGGGGCTAAAC.

As for this clone: The genes and germline here are from mouse. The read halts 4 residues ahead of the CDR3 end, with the missing end drawn from the germline J gene. The same CDR3 also results from other DNA sequences found in this sample. J is TRBJ1-2 and V is TRBV2; a weak D match, TRBD1 (5 bases). The germline CDR1 and CDR2 sequences are LGHNA and YSYQKL. This CDR3 has 15 amino acids. Trimming pared 0 bases from V and 1 base from J, leaving 9 bases between. The DNA read from the CDR3 is TGTGCCAGCAGCCAAGAGGGCCAGGGAAACTCC. Its protein is CASSQEGQGNS. The entire CDR3 protein is CASSQEGQGNSDYTF.

This clone has only a few counts. Mouse gene names and germline throughout. The CDR3 bases that were read are TGTGCCAGCAGCTCCGCAGGTGAC. Translating gives CASSSAGD. The CDR3, in full, reads CASSSAGDTQYF. V and J are TRBV3 and TRBJ2-5; the D is unclear. The read stops 4 residues short of the end of the CDR3; the missing end is completed from the germline J gene. The CDR3 is 12 amino acids. The germline V gene encodes CDR1 SNHLY and CDR2 FYNGKV (reference sequence). Filled out from reference TRBV3 and TRBJ2-5, the complete variable domain reads GPKVLQIPSHQIIDMGQMVTLNCDPVSNHLYFYWYKQILGQQMEFLVNFYNGKVMEKSKLFKDQFSVERPDGSYFTLKIQPTALEDSAVYFCASSSAGDTQYFGPGTRLLVL.

With regard to this clone: Gene labels here are mouse ones. The read is 4 residues too short to cover the CDR3 end, so that end is filled in from the germline J gene. The chain joins TRBV19 to TRBJ2-7, with TRBD2 as a possible D gene (5 bases). This CDR3 is 13 amino acids long. Germline V gene sequence: CDR1 FNHDT, CDR2 SITEND (reference sequence). The CDR3 loop is CASSIGTWDEQYF. Incomplete CDR3 DNA: TGTGCCAGCAGTATTGGCACCTGGGAT.

Remarks on this clone: Gene and germline names: mouse. The read finishes 4 residues shy of the CDR3 end, and the germline J gene is used to complete it. The chain is built from TRBV13-1 and TRBJ1-1; maybe TRBD1 (6 bases). V was shortened by 5 bases and J by 0 bases, with 11 bases between the two germline ends. The CDR3 contains 14 residues. The V gene's germline CDR1 is NSHNY and CDR2 SYGAGN. CDR3 DNA (partial): TGTGCCAGCAGCCCTCAGGGGTCAAACACA. Translated, it gives CASSPQGSNT. The full CDR3 protein is CASSPQGSNTEVFF.

Notes on this clone: Mouse gene names apply. Read coverage stops 4 residues before the CDR3 terminus; the germline J gene supplies the remainder. The chain carries TRBV1 and TRBJ2-3; 12 bases match TRBD2. Unmatched junction bases numbered 2, after V lost 4 bases and J lost 0 bases. The CDR3 is 16 amino acids. In germline, CDR1 is NSQYPW, CDR2 LRSPGD (reference sequence). The sequenced part of the CDR3 DNA is TGCACCTGCAGTGTGGACTGGGGGGGGAGTGCAGAA. The encoded protein is CTCSVDWGGSAE. The entire CDR3 is CTCSVDWGGSAETLYF.

A few counts support this clone. These gene names are mouse names. The read ends 4 residues early relative to the CDR3; the germline J gene fills the gap. The chain employs TRBV19 and TRBJ2-1; 9 nucleotides match TRBD2. The CDR3 has 15 amino acids. CDR1 is FNHDT and CDR2 is SITEND in the germline V gene (reference sequence). The J segment lost 0 bases and the V segment lost 6 bases, leaving 4 bases of the junction unmatched. CDR3 loop: CASKTGGINYAEQFF. CDR3 bases read: TGTGCCAGCAAGACTGGGGGTATTAACTATGCT.

Points on this clone: Mouse gene names apply. The read ends 4 residues before the CDR3 terminus; that terminus is restored from the germline J gene. Other DNA sequences in the same sample also yield this CDR3. The rearrangement links TRBV19 to TRBJ2-2, with 7 positions matching TRBD1. Germline V gene lookup returns CDR1 FNHDT and CDR2 SITEND (reference sequence). This CDR3 is built from 13 residues. Trimming at V came to 5 bases and at J to 2 bases, leaving 0 bases not matched to a gene. The part of the CDR3 DNA that was read is TGTGCCAGCAGGACAGGGAACACCGGG. Translated: CASRTGNTG. The whole CDR3 protein is CASRTGNTGQLYF.

This clone turned up a few times. Mouse germline and gene names are used. The CDR3 extends 4 residues past the end of the read, so its final part is completed from the germline J gene. Distinct nucleotide sequences in the sample also encode this CDR3. The genes are TRBV13-2 and TRBJ2-2, with D possibly being TRBD2 (5 bases). This CDR3 contains 14 residues. Germline lookup yields CDR1 NNHNN and CDR2 SYGAGS (reference sequence). V gave up 5 bases and J gave up 0 bases, with 8 bases separating them. The sequenced part of the CDR3 DNA is TGTGCCAGCGGAGGACTAGCAAACACCGGG. This gives the protein CASGGLANTG. The CDR3 as a whole reads CASGGLANTGQLYF.

This clone appeared a few times. Genes here carry mouse names. The read stops 4 residues short of the end of the CDR3; the missing end is completed from the germline J gene. V gene TRBV5 combines with J gene TRBJ2-4; possibly TRBD2 for D (5 bases). Trimming stripped 4 bases from V and 0 bases from J, with 8 bases between. CDR1 is LGHNA and CDR2 is YNLKQL in the germline V gene (reference sequence). The CDR3 is 14 residues long. The covered CDR3 bases are TGTGCCAGCAGCCGTTGGGGAAGTCAAAAC. Translating it yields CASSRWGSQN. The CDR3 as a whole reads CASSRWGSQNTLYF.

In its sample, this clone was seen a few times. Germline and genes here are mouse. The read ends 4 residues early relative to the CDR3; the germline J gene fills the gap. This chain links TRBV19 with TRBJ2-7; 8 bases align to TRBD1. After removal of 4 bases from V and 1 base from J, the junction contained 4 bases not matched to a gene. The CDR3 is 14 residues long. Per germline, CDR1 FNHDT and CDR2 SITEND (reference sequence). The CDR3 loop is CASSDRGGSYEQYF. The CDR3 bases that were read are TGTGCCAGCAGTGACAGGGGAGGGTCCTAT.

Turning to this clone: These gene names are mouse names. Read sequence stops 4 residues before the CDR3 end, and the germline J gene provides the missing end. This rearrangement joins TRBV19 to TRBJ1-1; D remains unclear. V lost 1 base and J 3 bases, leaving 7 bases between the germline ends. CDR3 size: 13 residues. The germline CDR1 and CDR2 sequences are FNHDT and SITEND (reference sequence). CDR3 residues: CASSITDYTEVFF. Incomplete CDR3 DNA: TGTGCCAGCAGTATAACGGACTACACA.